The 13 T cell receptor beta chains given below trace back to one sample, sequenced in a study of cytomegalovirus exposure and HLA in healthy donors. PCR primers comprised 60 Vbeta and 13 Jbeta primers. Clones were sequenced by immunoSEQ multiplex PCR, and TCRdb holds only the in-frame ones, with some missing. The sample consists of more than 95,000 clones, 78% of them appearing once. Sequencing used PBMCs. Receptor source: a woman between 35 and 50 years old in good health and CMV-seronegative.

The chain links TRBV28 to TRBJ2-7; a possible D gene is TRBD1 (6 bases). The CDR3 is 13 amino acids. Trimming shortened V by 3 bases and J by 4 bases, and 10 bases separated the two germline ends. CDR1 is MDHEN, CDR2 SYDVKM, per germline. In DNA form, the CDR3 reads TGTGCCAGCAGTTTGGGGGCGCAGTACGAGCAGTACTTC. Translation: CASSLGAQYEQYF.

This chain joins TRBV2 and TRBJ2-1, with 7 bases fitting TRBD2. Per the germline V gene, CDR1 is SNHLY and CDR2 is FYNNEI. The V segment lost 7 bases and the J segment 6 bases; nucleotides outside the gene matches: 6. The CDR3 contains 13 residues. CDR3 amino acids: CASMRELGNEQFF. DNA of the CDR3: TGTGCCAGCATGCGGGAGTTGGGCAATGAGCAGTTCTTC.

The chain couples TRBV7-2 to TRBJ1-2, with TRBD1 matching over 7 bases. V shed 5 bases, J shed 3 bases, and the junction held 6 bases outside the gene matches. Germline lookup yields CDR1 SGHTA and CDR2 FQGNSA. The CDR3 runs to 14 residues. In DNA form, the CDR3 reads TGTGCCAGCAGCACCGCGACAGGGTACTATGGCTACACCTTC. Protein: CASSTATGYYGYTF.

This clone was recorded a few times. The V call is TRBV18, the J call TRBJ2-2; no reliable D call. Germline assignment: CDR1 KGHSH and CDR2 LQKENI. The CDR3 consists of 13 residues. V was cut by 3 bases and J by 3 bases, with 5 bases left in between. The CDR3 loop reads CASSPLDTGELFF. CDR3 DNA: TGTGCCAGCTCACCCCTTGACACCGGGGAGCTGTTTTTT.

In nucleotides, the CDR3 is TGCGCCAGCAGTAATTCTACTAGTACACACGAGCAGTACTTC. Amino acids: CASSNSTSTHEQYF. This chain joins TRBV5-1 and TRBJ2-7; D is perhaps TRBD2 (5 bases). CDR1 and CDR2 from the germline V gene are SGHRS and YFSETQ. The CDR3 has 14 residues. V was trimmed by 5 bases and J by 5 bases, leaving 17 bases between them.

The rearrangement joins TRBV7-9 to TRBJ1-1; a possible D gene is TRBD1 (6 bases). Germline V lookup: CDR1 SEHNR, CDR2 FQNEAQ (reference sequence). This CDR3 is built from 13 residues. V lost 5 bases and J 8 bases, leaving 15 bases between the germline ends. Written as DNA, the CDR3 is TGTGCCAGCAGCCAACCTCTCGGGACAGAAGCTTTCTTT. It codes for CASSQPLGTEAFF.

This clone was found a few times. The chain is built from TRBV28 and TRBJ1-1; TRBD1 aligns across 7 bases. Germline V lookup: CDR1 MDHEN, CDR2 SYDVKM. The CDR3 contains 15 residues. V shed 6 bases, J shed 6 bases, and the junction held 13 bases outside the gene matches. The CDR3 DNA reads TGTGCCAGCAGCCCCAGGACAGGTGAAGAAGCTGAAGCTTTCTTT. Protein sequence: CASSPRTGEEAEAFF. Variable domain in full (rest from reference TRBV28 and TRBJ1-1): DVKVTQSSRYLVKRTGEKVFLECVQDMDHENMFWYRQDPGLGLRLIYFSYDVKMKEKGDIPEGYSVSREKKERFSLILESASTNQTSMYLCASSPRTGEEAEAFFGQGTRLTVV.

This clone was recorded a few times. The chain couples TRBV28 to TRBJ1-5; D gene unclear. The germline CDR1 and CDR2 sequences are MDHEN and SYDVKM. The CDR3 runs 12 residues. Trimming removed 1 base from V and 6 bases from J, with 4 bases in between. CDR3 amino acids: CASSLYGQPQHF. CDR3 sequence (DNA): TGTGCCAGCAGTTTATACGGTCAGCCCCAGCATTTT.

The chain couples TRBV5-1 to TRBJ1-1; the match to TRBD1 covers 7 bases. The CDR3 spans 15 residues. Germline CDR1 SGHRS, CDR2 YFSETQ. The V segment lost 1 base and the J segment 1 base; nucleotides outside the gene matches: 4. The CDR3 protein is CASSLSTGANTEAFF. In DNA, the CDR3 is TGCGCCAGCAGCTTGTCCACAGGGGCGAACACTGAAGCTTTCTTT. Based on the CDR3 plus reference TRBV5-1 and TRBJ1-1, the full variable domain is KAGVTQTPRYLIKTRGQQVTLSCSPISGHRSVSWYQQTPGQGLQFLFEYFSETQRNKGNFPGRFSGRQFSNSRSEMNVSTLELGDSALYLCASSLSTGANTEAFFGQGTRLTVV.

The CDR3: CASSTGANEKLFF. The CDR3 DNA sequence: TGCGCCAGTAGTACAGGGGCTAATGAAAAACTGTTTTTT. This sequence joins TRBV5-1 and TRBJ1-4; 7 nucleotides agree with TRBD1. Germline V gene lookup returns CDR1 SGHRS and CDR2 YFSETQ. CDR3 length equals 13 residues. V lost 8 bases to trimming and J lost 3 bases; unmatched junction nucleotides: 4.

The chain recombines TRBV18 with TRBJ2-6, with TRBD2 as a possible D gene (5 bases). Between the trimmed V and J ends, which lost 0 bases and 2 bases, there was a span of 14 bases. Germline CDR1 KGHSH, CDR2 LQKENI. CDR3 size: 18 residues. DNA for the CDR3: TGTGCCAGCTCACCACCTGCGAGCACGAGGGCTGGGGCCAACGTCCTGACTTTC. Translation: CASSPPASTRAGANVLTF.

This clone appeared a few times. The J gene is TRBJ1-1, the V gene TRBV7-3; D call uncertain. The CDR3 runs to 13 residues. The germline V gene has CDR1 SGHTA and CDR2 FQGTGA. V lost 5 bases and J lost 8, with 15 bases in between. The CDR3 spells CASSPMSGGEAFF. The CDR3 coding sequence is TGTGCCAGCAGCCCCATGTCAGGAGGAGAAGCTTTCTTT.

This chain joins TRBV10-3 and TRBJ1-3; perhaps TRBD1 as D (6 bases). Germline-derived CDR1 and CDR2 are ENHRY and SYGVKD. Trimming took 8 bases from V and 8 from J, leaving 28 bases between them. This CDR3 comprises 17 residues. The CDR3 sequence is CAIGGRPGVTKEDTIYF. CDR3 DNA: TGTGCCATCGGGGGCCGCCCCGGGGTTACTAAAGAGGACACCATATATTTT.